The following is a T cell receptor (beta chain) sequence with its context. As yet, its antigen is unknown. This record belongs to a study of blood T cells in healthy people across ages. Background on the study: Template switching captured about one barcoded beta molecule per two T cells. Overall study findings and caveats: Observed TCR beta diversity showed a strong correlation with the percentage of naive T cells as measured by flow cytometry.

A second PCR of roughly 6 to 12 cycles used a sample-barcoded 5' primer and a J-beta primer mix. TCRdb called the 5' RACE reads again in MiXCR, with one record for every CDR3 protein. The sample yields 800,000 to 1,000,000 distinct CDR3 sequences, around 48% seen once. The receptor comes from a man aged 25-45 years in good health. The sample was blood.

DNA of the CDR3: TGTGCCAGCAGTTCGACAGGGAGGCAACGGGAAAAACTGTTTTTT. This translates into CASSSTGRQREKLFF. The genes are TRBV28 and TRBJ1-4; 7 bases align to TRBD1. In germline, CDR1 is MDHEN, CDR2 SYDVKM. This CDR3 is built from 15 residues. V lost 4 bases to trimming and J lost 8 bases; unmatched junction nucleotides: 10.